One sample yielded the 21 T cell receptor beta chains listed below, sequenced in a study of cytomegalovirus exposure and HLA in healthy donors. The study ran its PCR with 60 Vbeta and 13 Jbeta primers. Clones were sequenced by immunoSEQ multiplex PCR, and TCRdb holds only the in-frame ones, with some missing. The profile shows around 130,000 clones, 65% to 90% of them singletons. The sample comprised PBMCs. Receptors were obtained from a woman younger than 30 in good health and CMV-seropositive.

The CDR3: CASSQDGDSGNTIYF. CDR3 nucleotides: TGCGCCAGCAGCCAAGATGGGGACAGCGGAAACACCATATATTTT. This rearrangement joins TRBV4-1 to TRBJ1-3; 7 positions agree with TRBD1. After removal of 0 bases from V and 4 bases from J, the junction contained 3 bases not matched to a gene. Germline V gives CDR1 MGHRA, CDR2 YSYEKL. The CDR3 runs to 15 residues.

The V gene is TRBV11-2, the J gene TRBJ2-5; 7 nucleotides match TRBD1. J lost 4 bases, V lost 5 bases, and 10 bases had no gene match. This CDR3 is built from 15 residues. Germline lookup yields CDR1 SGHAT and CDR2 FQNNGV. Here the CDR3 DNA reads TGTGCCAGCAGCCAACTGACAGGGAAGCCAGAGACCCAGTACTTC. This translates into CASSQLTGKPETQYF.

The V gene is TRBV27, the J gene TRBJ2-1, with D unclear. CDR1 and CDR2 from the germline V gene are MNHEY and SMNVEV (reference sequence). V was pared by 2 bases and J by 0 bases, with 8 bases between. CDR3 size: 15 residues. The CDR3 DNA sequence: TGTGCCAGCAGTTTAGGCCCTAGCTCCTACAATGAGCAGTTCTTC. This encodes CASSLGPSSYNEQFF.

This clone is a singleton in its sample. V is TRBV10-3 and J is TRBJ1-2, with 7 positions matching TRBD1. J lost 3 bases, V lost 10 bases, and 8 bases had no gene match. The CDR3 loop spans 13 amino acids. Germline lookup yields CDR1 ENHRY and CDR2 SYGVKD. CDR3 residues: CATSTGVDYGYTF. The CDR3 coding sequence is TGTGCCACCTCCACAGGGGTAGACTATGGCTACACCTTC.

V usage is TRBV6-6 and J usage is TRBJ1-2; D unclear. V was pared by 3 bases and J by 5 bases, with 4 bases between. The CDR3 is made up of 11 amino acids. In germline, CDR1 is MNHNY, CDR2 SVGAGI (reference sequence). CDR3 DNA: TGTGCCAGCAGTTATACTTATGGCTACACCTTC. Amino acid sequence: CASSYTYGYTF.

The CDR3 DNA follows: TGTGCCAGCAGCCCGAGCTCTGGAAACACCATATATTTT. Amino acid sequence: CASSPSSGNTIYF. V gene TRBV7-9 combines with J gene TRBJ1-3; D unclear. Trimming pared 5 bases from V and 0 bases from J, leaving 5 bases between. The CDR3 contains 13 residues. Per germline, CDR1 SEHNR and CDR2 FQNEAQ (reference sequence).

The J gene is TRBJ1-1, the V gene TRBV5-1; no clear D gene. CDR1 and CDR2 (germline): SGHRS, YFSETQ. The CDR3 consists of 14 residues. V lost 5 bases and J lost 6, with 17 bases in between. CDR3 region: CASRLLGRAAEAFF. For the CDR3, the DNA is TGCGCCAGCAGGCTCCTCGGGAGGGCGGCTGAAGCTTTCTTT.

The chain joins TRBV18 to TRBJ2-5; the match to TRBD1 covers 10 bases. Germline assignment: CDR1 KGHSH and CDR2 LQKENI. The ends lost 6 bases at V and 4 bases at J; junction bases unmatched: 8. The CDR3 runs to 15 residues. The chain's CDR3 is CASSLTGGLGETQYF. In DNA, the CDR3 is TGTGCCAGCTCGCTGACAGGGGGCCTAGGAGAGACCCAGTACTTC.

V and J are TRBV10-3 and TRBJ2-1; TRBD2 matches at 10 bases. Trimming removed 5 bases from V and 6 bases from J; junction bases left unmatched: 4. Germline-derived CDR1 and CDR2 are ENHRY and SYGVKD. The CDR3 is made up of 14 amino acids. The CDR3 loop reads CAISKAGGGNEQFF. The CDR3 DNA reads TGTGCCATCAGTAAAGCGGGGGGGGGCAATGAGCAGTTCTTC.

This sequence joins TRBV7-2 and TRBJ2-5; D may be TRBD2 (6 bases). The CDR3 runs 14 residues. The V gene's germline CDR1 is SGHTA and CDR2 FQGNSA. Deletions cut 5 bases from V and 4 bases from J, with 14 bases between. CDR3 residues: CASSHPAGLETQYF. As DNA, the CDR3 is TGTGCCAGCAGCCACCCGGCGGGGTTAGAGACCCAGTACTTC. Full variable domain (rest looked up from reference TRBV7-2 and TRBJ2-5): GAGVSQSPSNKVTEKGKDVELRCDPISGHTALYWYRQSLGQGLEFLIYFQGNSAPDKSGLPSDRFSAERTGGSVSTLTIQRTQQEDSAVYLCASSHPAGLETQYFGPGTRLLVL.

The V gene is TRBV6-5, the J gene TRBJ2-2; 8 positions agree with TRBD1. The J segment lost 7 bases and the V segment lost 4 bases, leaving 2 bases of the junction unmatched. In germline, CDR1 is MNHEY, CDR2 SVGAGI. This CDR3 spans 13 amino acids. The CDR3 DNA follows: TGTGCCAGCAGTTCAGGGGGCGGCGGGGAGCTGTTTTTT. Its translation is CASSSGGGGELFF.

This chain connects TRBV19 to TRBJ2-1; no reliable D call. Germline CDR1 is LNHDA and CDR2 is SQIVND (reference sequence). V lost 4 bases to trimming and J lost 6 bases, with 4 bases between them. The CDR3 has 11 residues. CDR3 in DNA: TGTGCCAGTAGTACCATCAATGAGCAGTTCTTC. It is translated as CASSTINEQFF.

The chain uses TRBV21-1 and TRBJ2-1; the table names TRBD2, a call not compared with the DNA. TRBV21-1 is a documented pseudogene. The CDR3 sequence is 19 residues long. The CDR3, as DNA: TGTGCCAGCAGCTCCGCGAACACGACTAGCGGGGGGTCCTACAATGAGCAGTTCTTC. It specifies CASSSANTTSGGSYNEQFF.

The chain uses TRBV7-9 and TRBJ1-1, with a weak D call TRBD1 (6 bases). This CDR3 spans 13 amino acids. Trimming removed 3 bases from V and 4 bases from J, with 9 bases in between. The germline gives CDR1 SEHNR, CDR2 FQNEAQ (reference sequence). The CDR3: CASSLGGPTEAFF. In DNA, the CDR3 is TGTGCCAGCAGCTTGGGGGGGCCCACTGAAGCTTTCTTT. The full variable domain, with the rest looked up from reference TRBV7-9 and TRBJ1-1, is DTGVSQNPRHKITKRGQNVTFRCDPISEHNRLYWYRQTLGQGPEFLTYFQNEAQLEKSRLLSDRFSAERPKGSFSTLEIQRTEQGDSAMYLCASSLGGPTEAFFGQGTRLTVV.

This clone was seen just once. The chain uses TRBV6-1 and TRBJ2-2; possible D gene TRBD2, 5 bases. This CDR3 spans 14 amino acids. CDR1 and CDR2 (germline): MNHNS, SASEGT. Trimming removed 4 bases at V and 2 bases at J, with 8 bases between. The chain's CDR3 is CASSARLNTGELFF. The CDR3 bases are TGTGCCAGCAGTGCCCGACTAAACACCGGGGAGCTGTTTTTT.

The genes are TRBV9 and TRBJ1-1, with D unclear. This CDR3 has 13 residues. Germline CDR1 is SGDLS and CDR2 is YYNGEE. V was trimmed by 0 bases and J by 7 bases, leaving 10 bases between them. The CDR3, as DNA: TGTGCCAGCAGCGTAGTTAACGCGGGTGAAGCTTTCTTT. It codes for CASSVVNAGEAFF. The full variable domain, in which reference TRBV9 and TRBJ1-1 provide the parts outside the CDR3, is DSGVTQTPKHLITATGQRVTLRCSPRSGDLSVYWYQQSLDQGLQFLIQYYNGEERAKGNILERFSAQQFPDLHSELNLSSLELGDSALYFCASSVVNAGEAFFGQGTRLTVV.

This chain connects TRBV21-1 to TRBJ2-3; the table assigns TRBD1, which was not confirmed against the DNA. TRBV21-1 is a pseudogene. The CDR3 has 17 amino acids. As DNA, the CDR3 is TGTGCCAGCAGCAATGGTAATCAGGACAGCCACACAGATACGCAGTATTTT. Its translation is CASSNGNQDSHTDTQYF.

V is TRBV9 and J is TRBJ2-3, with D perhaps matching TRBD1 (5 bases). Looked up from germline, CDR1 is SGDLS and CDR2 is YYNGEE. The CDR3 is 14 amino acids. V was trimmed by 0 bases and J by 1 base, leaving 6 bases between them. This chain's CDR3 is CASSVVGGTDTQYF. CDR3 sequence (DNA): TGTGCCAGCAGCGTAGTAGGGGGCACAGATACGCAGTATTTT.

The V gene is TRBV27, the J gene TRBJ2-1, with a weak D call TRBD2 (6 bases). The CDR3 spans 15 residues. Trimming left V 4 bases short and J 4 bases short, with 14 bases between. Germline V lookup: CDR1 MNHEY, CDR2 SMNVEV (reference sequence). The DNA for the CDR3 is TGTGCCAGCAGTTCAATGGGACTTACTTACAATGAGCAGTTCTTC. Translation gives CASSSMGLTYNEQFF.

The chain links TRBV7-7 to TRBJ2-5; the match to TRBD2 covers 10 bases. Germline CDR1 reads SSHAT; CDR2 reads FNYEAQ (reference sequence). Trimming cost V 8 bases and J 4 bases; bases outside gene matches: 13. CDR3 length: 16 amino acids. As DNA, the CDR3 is TGTGCCAGCGGGACTGGAGGAAGCGGGGGGGGAGAGACCCAGTACTTC. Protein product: CASGTGGSGGGETQYF. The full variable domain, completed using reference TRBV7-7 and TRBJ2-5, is GAGVSQSPRYKVTKRGQDVTLRCDPISSHATLYWYQQALGQGPEFLTYFNYEAQPDKSGLPSDRFSAERPEGSISTLTIQRTEQRDSAMYRCASGTGGSGGGETQYFGPGTRLLVL.

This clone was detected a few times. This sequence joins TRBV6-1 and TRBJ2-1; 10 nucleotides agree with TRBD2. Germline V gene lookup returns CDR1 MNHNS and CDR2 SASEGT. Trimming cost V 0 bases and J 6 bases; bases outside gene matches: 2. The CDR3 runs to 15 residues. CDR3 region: CASSEASGGANEQFF. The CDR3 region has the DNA TGTGCCAGCAGTGAAGCCAGCGGGGGGGCCAATGAGCAGTTCTTC.